In this sample, the clone carrying this T cell receptor beta chain turned up a few times. Antigen: not known. Axillary draining lymph nodes of breast cancer patients supplied the node samples. The data were taken from a study of breast tumors, draining lymph nodes, adjacent tissues. Via MiXCR, TCRdb re-called the multiplex PCR reads, giving one row per CDR3 protein. The data hold 200,000 to 250,000 distinct CDR3 sequences, with around 32% observed a single time. Study-wide results and caveats: Tumors had less TCR diversity than lymph nodes, more than nontumor tissue.

Germline CDR1 MNHEY, CDR2 SMNVEV (reference sequence). After removal of 6 bases from V and 5 bases from J, the junction contained 7 bases not matched to a gene. The CDR3 is made up of 16 amino acids. This chain connects TRBV27 to TRBJ2-3; 14 nucleotides agree with TRBD2. The specimen sequenced was axillary lymph node tissue. The receptor was isolated from a female donor with breast cancer. Some clones in this sample may be carry-over from other donors' samples. CDR3 protein: CASRSPTSGRVDTQYF. DNA for the CDR3: TGTGCCAGCAGGAGCCCGACTAGCGGGAGGGTAGATACGCAGTATTTT.